The clone carrying this TCR beta chain occurred a few times. The data were taken from a study of blood T cell repertoires in COVID-19. Background on the study: Sites in the United States, Italy and Spain provided acute and convalescent COVID-19 samples. The analysed material was cDNA or gDNA that came from T cells, B-cell-depleted T cells, or PBMCs.

Authors' data handling: It was from reference gene primer amplification that nucleated cell counts were estimated. Data came from immunoSEQ multiplex PCR; TCRdb stores just in-frame clones and leaves some out. From that table come the V and J calls and clone size; the DNA was used to work out D and trimming. The repertoire holds some 150,000 clones, with 75% to 85% as singletons. This CDR3 is built from 16 residues. The V segment lost 3 bases and the J segment 8 bases; nucleotides outside the gene matches: 12. Germline assignment: CDR1 MGHRA and CDR2 YSYEKL. Sequencing used peripheral blood. The sequence was obtained from a woman aged 50 to 60 in a cohort sampled during active or convalescent COVID-19. The chain links TRBV4-1 to TRBJ1-4, with 7 bases fitting TRBD1. CDR3 region: CASSHQQGPVGEKLFF. The CDR3 bases are TGCGCCAGCAGCCACCAACAGGGGCCCGTAGGGGAAAAACTGTTTTTT.